This T cell receptor (beta chain) was identified in a study of blood T cell repertoires in COVID-19. TCRdb keeps only in-frame clones here, not all; method: immunoSEQ multiplex PCR. The sample lists some 240,000 clones, 65% to 90% occurring once. Per germline, CDR1 LNHDA and CDR2 SQIVND (reference sequence). This CDR3 is 13 amino acids long. V was shortened by 6 bases and J by 6 bases, with 14 bases between the two germline ends. Sequencing was carried out using peripheral blood. This sequence was found in a woman in her sixties or seventies with COVID-19, enrolled during active disease. The chain uses TRBV19 and TRBJ2-5; unclear D gene. CDR3 sequence (DNA): TGTGCCAGTAGGAGGAATGATTGGAAGACCCAGTACTTC. Translation gives CASRRNDWKTQYF.